The clone carrying this T cell receptor beta chain was seen just once. Unique molecular identifiers were incorporated into the prepared TCRbeta library. TCRdb called the PCR reads again in MiXCR, with one record for every CDR3 protein. The sample shows 450,000 to 600,000 distinct CDR3 sequences, approximately 29% of them seen only once. The sample is drawn from a study of T-cell reconstitution after alpha-beta-depleted transplantation in children. Germline V gene lookup returns CDR1 ENHRY and CDR2 SYGVKD. CDR3 size: 14 residues. Trimming removed 2 bases from V and 6 bases from J, with 14 bases in between.

Sequenced here: PBMCs from the stem cell graft donor, sampled from the stem cell graft. This rearrangement joins TRBV10-3 to TRBJ2-7, with D perhaps matching TRBD2 (6 bases). This receptor was taken from a human donor who donated a stem cell graft to a child with aplastic anemia. The CDR3 sequence: CAISEQEGIGEQYF. The CDR3 DNA reads TGTGCCATCAGTGAGCAGGAGGGAATCGGCGAGCAGTACTTC.